These T cell receptor beta chains were read from a single sample in a study of radiotherapy plus CTLA-4 blockade in lung cancer. The repertoire was sequenced with immunoSEQ multiplex PCR; TCRdb's copy has only in-frame clones and lacks some. Of about 91,000 clones listed, roughly 78% are singletons. The material sequenced was peripheral blood, taken from a patient treated with radiotherapy plus ipilimumab. The receptors originated from a human donor with non-small cell lung cancer that progressed on radiotherapy plus ipilimumab. The CDR3 runs from the conserved cysteine through the conserved F or W. The order of the fields is D gene, clone size, J gene, V gene, CDR3 protein, CDR3 DNA. D genes are given only for firm matches. The size field is filled for only some rows; it gives once, few, many or a size class.

NA	NA	TRBJ1-4	TRBV27	CASSLQDSSVEKLFF	TGTGCCAGCAGTCTCCAGGACAGTAGCGTTGAAAAACTGTTTTTT
NA	NA	TRBJ2-1	TRBV6-4	CASSDSDGRGSYNEQFF	TGTGCCAGCAGTGACTCAGATGGGAGAGGGTCCTACAATGAGCAGTTCTTC
NA	NA	TRBJ1-2	TRBV30	CAGSGVSGYTF	TGTGCCGGTTCTGGGGTTAGTGGCTACACCTTC
NA	NA	TRBJ1-5	TRBV11-1	CASSFKAVRNQPQHF	TGTGCCAGCAGCTTCAAGGCCGTTCGCAATCAGCCCCAGCATTTT
NA	NA	TRBJ2-5	TRBV19	CASSIDIKGTQYF	TGTGCCAGTAGTATAGATATAAAAGGGACCCAGTACTTC
NA	NA	TRBJ2-1	TRBV27	CASSLRVSSYNEQFF	TGTGCCAGCAGTTTACGGGTAAGCTCCTACAATGAGCAGTTCTTC
NA	NA	TRBJ1-5	TRBV2	CASSENLPKNQPQHF	TGTGCCAGCAGTGAAAACTTACCCAAGAATCAGCCCCAGCATTTT
NA	NA	TRBJ2-6	TRBV18	CASSHYRVDSGANVLTF	TGTGCCAGCTCACACTACCGGGTCGACTCTGGGGCCAACGTCCTGACTTTC
NA	once	TRBJ1-1	TRBV5-1	CASSYGGLNTEAFF	TGCGCCAGCAGTTACGGCGGGTTGAACACTGAAGCTTTCTTT
NA	NA	TRBJ1-1	TRBV4-2	CASSSQQETNTEAFF	TGTGCCAGCAGCTCCCAACAGGAGACGAACACTGAAGCTTTCTTT